Listed below are T cell receptor beta chains from one sample, sequenced in a study of shared clonotypes between healthy human individuals. Produced via immunoSEQ multiplex PCR; TCRdb's table is partial and in-frame only. The sample consists of millions of clones, more than 80% of them appearing once. Sequencing used naive CD4+ T cells from PBMCs. The receptors derive from a man aged 18 to 29 in good health. Some clones in this sample may be carry-over from other donors' samples. The CDR3 runs from the conserved cysteine through the conserved F or W. A D gene is named only where the DNA matches it firmly. Size is stated for part of the rows, as once, few or many counts, or as a class when the clone is expanded.

J gene	CDR3 length	clone size	V gene	D gene	CDR3 DNA	CDR3 protein
TRBJ2-7	15	.	TRBV5-6	.	TGTGCCAGCAGCCCCCCCGGCGTCCCCTCCTACGAGCAGTACTTC	CASSPPGVPSYEQYF
TRBJ2-7	16	.	TRBV7-8	TRBD2	TGTGCCAGCAGCTTAGTAACAGCGGGAGTGGGTGACGAGCAGTACTTC	CASSLVTAGVGDEQYF
TRBJ2-5	15	.	TRBV7-9	.	TGTGCCAGCAGCTTAGTAGGGACTTATACAGGGACCCAGTACTTC	CASSLVGTYTGTQYF
TRBJ1-2	14	once	TRBV2	.	TGTGCCAGCAGTGAAGAGGAGGGGACCTATGGCTACACCTTC	CASSEEEGTYGYTF
TRBJ2-2	16	.	TRBV19	TRBD1	TGTGCCAGTAGATGGGGATCCGGGACAGGGGCCGGGGAGCTGTTTTTT	CASRWGSGTGAGELFF
TRBJ2-1	18	.	TRBV19	TRBD2	TGTGCCAGTAGTATAGTCCTAGGGACTAGCGGGAGGGGGAATGAGCAGTTCTTC	CASSIVLGTSGRGNEQFF
TRBJ1-4	19	.	TRBV5-1	TRBD1	TGCGCCAGCAGCTCTACCTGGACAGGAACATATGCAACTAATGAAAAACTGTTTTTT	CASSSTWTGTYATNEKLFF
TRBJ1-2	14	.	TRBV29-1	TRBD1	TGCAGCGTGAGACCGGGACAGGGGGTCTATGGCTACACCTTC	CSVRPGQGVYGYTF
TRBJ1-2	16	.	TRBV4-1	.	TGCGCCAGCAGCCAAGGGTGGGCCCAGACAGGCTATGGCTACACCTTC	CASSQGWAQTGYGYTF
TRBJ2-7	17	.	TRBV4-2	TRBD2	TGTGCCAGCAGCCCAGGTGGGAGGCGGGAGGGCCAATCTGAGCAGTACTTC	CASSPGGRREGQSEQYF
TRBJ2-2	15	.	TRBV5-1	.	TGCGCCAGCAGCTTGAACGGGGCCCCGACCGGGGAGCTGTTTTTT	CASSLNGAPTGELFF
TRBJ2-7	12	.	TRBV6-6	TRBD1	TGTGCCAGCAGGCACGGACAGGGCGAGCAGTACTTC	CASRHGQGEQYF
TRBJ2-2	17	.	TRBV5-6	TRBD2	TGTGCCAGCAGCTTGTTAACTAGCGGGTCGAACACCGGGGAGCTGTTTTTT	CASSLLTSGSNTGELFF
TRBJ2-2	15	.	TRBV7-3	.	TGTGCCAGCAGCTCCGGGACACCGAACACCGGGGAGCTGTTTTTT	CASSSGTPNTGELFF
TRBJ1-2	14	.	TRBV5-8	TRBD1	TGTGCCAGCAGCTGGGGCCCTGACAGGGCCGGCTACACCTTC	CASSWGPDRAGYTF
TRBJ1-1	13	.	TRBV18	.	TGTGCCAGCTCACCCGGCCTGGGCACTGAAGCTTTCTTT	CASSPGLGTEAFF
TRBJ2-1	11	.	TRBV4-1	.	TGCGCCAGCAGCCAAGGGTCTGGGCAGTTCTTC	CASSQGSGQFF
TRBJ1-3	19	.	TRBV5-1	.	TGCGCCAGCAGCTTGTCGGGTAGGGACCCGACTATATCGGGAAACACCATATATTTT	CASSLSGRDPTISGNTIYF
TRBJ2-1	12	.	TRBV2	.	TGTGCCAGCAGTGATGTGGGTTATGAGCAGTTCTTC	CASSDVGYEQFF
TRBJ2-1	22	.	TRBV4-3	TRBD2	TGCGCCAGCAGCCAAGATGCCCTCGGGACTAGCGGATACGGGAGCTCCTACAATGAGCAGTTCTTC	CASSQDALGTSGYGSSYNEQFF
TRBJ1-1	16	.	TRBV5-1	.	TGCGCCAGCAGCTTGGTGGCCGCACCGGTGAGCACTGAAGCTTTCTTT	CASSLVAAPVSTEAFF
TRBJ1-1	12	few	TRBV27	.	TGTGCCAGCAGTCGGGAGGGGGCTGAAGCTTTCTTT	CASSREGAEAFF
TRBJ2-1	13	.	TRBV30	.	TGTGCCTGGAGTGGGGTGGTTGGGGGCGAGCAGTTCTTC	CAWSGVVGGEQFF
TRBJ1-1	15	.	TRBV7-9	.	TGTGCCAGCAGCTTAGCGAATGTTGGGGATCGTGAAGCTTTCTTT	CASSLANVGDREAFF
TRBJ2-3	15	.	TRBV5-4	TRBD2	TGTGCCAGCAGCTCACTAGCGGGGAGGACAGATACGCAGTATTTT	CASSSLAGRTDTQYF
TRBJ2-7	15	.	TRBV21-1	.	TGTGCCGCCAGCCGATTAAAGGCAATCTCCTACGAGCAGTACTTC	CAASRLKAISYEQYF
TRBJ2-1	14	.	TRBV28	TRBD1	TGTGCCAGCAGTTACCGGGACAGGTACAATGAGCAGTTCTTC	CASSYRDRYNEQFF
TRBJ2-1	14	.	TRBV30	TRBD2	TGTGCCTGGAGTGTACTACTAGCGGGGGATGAGCAGTTCTTC	CAWSVLLAGDEQFF
TRBJ1-2	16	.	TRBV21-1	.	TGTGCCAGCAGCAAGCGGAGAGACAGCCTAGGGTATGGCTACACCTTC	CASSKRRDSLGYGYTF
TRBJ2-1	17	.	TRBV6-1	.	TGTGCCAGCAGTGAAGCGCGCGGTGTAGCGCAGATAAATGAGCAGTTCTTC	CASSEARGVAQINEQFF
TRBJ1-1	15	.	TRBV5-8	.	TGTGCCAGCATCAGAACAGGGTTCAGGGAGACTGAAGCTTTCTTT	CASIRTGFRETEAFF
TRBJ2-5	14	.	TRBV7-9	.	TGTGCCAGCAGCTTCAGGACAGACCAAGAGACCCAGTACTTC	CASSFRTDQETQYF
TRBJ2-6	13	.	TRBV5-5	.	TGTGCCAGCAGCCTGGAAGGGGCCAACGTCCTGACTTTC	CASSLEGANVLTF
TRBJ1-1	14	.	TRBV11-2	.	TGTGCCAGCAGCCGGGCCGGGGGAAAACCAGGAGCTTTCTTT	CASSRAGGKPGAFF
TRBJ1-2	16	.	TRBV27	.	TGTGCCAGCAGTTTTCAAGGGACATTTTCGTATTATGGCTACACCTTC	CASSFQGTFSYYGYTF
TRBJ1-1	12	.	TRBV10-1	.	TGCGCCAGCAACCAACTAGACAGTGAAGCTTTCTTT	CASNQLDSEAFF
TRBJ1-1	14	.	TRBV9	.	TGTGCCAGCAGCGTCCGGGGGCCGGACACTGAAGCTTTCTTT	CASSVRGPDTEAFF
TRBJ2-5	14	once	TRBV7-2	.	TGTGCCAGCAGCTTAGTTAGCGCTCAAGAGACCCAGTACTTC	CASSLVSAQETQYF
TRBJ1-1	13	few	TRBV10-2	TRBD1	TGCGCCAGCAGGGACAGGGTATACACTGAAGCTTTCTTT	CASRDRVYTEAFF
TRBJ2-5	14	.	TRBV11-2	TRBD1	TGTGCCAGCAGCTTTGGGACAGGGCGAGAGACCCAGTACTTC	CASSFGTGRETQYF
TRBJ2-4	11	.	TRBV29-1	TRBD2	TGCAGCGTTTACGGGGGGAACATTCAGTACTTC	CSVYGGNIQYF